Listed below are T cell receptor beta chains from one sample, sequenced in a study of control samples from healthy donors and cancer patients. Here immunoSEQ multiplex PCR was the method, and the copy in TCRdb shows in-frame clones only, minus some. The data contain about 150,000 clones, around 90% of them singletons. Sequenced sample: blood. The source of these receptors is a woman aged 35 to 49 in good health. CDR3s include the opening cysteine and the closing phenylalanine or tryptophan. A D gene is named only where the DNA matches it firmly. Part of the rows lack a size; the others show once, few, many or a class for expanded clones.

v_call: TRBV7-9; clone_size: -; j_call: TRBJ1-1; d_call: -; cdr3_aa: CASSSFEREEAFF; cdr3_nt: TGTGCCAGCAGCTCCTTTGAAAGGGAAGAAGCTTTCTTT
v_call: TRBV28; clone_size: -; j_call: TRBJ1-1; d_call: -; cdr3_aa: CASTMGGALKLEAFF; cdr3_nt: TGTGCCAGCACCATGGGGGGGGCCCTCAAGCTAGAAGCTTTCTTT
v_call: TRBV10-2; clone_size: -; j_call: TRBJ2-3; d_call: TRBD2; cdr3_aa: CASTEGLAGLYGDTQYF; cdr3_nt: TGCGCCAGCACGGAGGGACTAGCGGGTCTGTATGGAGATACGCAGTATTTT
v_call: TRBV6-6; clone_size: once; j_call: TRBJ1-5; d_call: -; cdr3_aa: CASSVRVDQPQHF; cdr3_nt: TGTGCCAGCAGTGTGAGGGTAGACCAGCCCCAGCATTTT
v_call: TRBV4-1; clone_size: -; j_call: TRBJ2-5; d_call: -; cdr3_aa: CASSQDRWVEETQYF; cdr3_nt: TGCGCCAGCAGCCAAGATAGGTGGGTAGAAGAGACCCAGTACTTC
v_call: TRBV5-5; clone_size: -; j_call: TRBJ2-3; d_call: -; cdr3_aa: CASTHRTDTQYF; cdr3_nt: TGTGCCAGCACCCACAGAACAGATACGCAGTATTTT
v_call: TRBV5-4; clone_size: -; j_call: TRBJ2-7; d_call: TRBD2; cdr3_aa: CASSLAGGSYEQYF; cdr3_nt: TGTGCCAGCAGCTTAGCGGGGGGCAGTTACGAGCAGTACTTC
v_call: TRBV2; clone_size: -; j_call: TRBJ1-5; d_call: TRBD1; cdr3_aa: CASKRQGDNQPQHF; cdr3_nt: TGTGCCAGCAAAAGACAGGGGGACAATCAGCCCCAGCATTTT
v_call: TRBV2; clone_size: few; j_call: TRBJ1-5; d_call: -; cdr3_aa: CASSETVIGQPQHF; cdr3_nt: TGTGCCAGCAGTGAAACCGTCATCGGTCAGCCCCAGCATTTT
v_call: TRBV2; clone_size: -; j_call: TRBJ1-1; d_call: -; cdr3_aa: CASSDRWWTEAFF; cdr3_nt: TGTGCCAGCAGTGACAGGTGGTGGACTGAAGCTTTCTTT
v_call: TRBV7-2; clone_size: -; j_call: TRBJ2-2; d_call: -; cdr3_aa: CASSQGRVSTGELFF; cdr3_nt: TGTGCCAGCAGCCAGGGCAGGGTGTCCACCGGGGAGCTGTTTTTT
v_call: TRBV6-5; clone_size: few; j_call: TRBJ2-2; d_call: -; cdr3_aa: CASSLGSAGELFF; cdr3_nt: TGTGCCAGCAGTCTAGGCTCGGCCGGGGAGCTGTTTTTT
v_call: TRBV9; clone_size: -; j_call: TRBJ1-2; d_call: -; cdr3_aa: CASINPRGHYGYTF; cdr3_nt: TGTGCCAGCATCAACCCCCGAGGCCACTATGGCTACACCTTC
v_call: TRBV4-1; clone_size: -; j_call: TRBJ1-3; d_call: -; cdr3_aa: CASSQGRAGSGNTIYF; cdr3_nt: TGCGCCAGCAGCCAAGGTCGAGCAGGGAGTGGAAACACCATATATTTT
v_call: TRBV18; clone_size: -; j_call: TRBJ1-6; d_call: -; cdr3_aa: CASSPGGVDSPLHF; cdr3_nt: TGTGCCAGCTCACCGGGCGGGGTCGATTCACCCCTCCACTTT
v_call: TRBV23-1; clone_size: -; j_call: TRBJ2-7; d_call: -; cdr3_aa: CASRGQRQWEQYF; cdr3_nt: TGCGCCAGCAGAGGACAGCGACAGTGGGAGCAGTACTTC
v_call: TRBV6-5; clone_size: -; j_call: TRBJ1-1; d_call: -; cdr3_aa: CASNRGENTEAFF; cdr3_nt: TGTGCCAGCAATCGAGGGGAAAACACTGAAGCTTTCTTT
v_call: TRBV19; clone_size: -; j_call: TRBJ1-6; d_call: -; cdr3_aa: CASTLGNSPLHF; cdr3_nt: TGTGCCAGTACTCTTGGGAATTCACCCCTCCACTTT
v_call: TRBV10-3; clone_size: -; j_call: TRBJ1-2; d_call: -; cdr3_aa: CAIIYLVWQGGYGYTF; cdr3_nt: TGTGCCATCATTTATTTGGTCTGGCAGGGAGGGTATGGCTACACCTTC
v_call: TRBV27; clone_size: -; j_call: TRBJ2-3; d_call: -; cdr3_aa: CASSPLNTDTQYF; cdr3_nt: TGTGCCAGCAGTCCTCTCAACACAGATACGCAGTATTTT
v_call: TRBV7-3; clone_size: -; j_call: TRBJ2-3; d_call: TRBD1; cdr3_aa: CASSFGTGADTQYF; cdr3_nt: TGTGCCAGCAGCTTTGGGACAGGGGCAGATACGCAGTATTTT
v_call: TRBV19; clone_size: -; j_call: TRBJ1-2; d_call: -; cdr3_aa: CASTEGIYGYTF; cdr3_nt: TGTGCCAGTACTGAGGGGATCTATGGCTACACCTTC
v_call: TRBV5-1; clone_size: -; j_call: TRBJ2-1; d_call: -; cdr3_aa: CASSLPGATYNEQFF; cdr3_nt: TGCGCCAGCAGCTTGCCCGGGGCAACCTACAATGAGCAGTTCTTC
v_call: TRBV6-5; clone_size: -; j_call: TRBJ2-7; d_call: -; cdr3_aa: CASSRGIFYEQYF; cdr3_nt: TGTGCCAGCTCCCGGGGAATCTTCTACGAGCAGTACTTC
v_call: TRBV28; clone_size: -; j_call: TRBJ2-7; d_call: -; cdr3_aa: CASTAVGLSSYEQYF; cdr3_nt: TGTGCCAGCACCGCCGTGGGACTGAGCTCCTACGAGCAGTACTTC
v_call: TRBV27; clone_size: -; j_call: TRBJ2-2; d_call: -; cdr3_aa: CASRQGHTGELFF; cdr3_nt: TGTGCCAGCAGGCAGGGGCACACCGGGGAGCTGTTTTTT
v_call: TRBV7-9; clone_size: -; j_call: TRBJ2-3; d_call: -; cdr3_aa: CASSRPDTQYF; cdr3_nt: TGTGCCAGCAGCAGACCAGATACGCAGTATTTT
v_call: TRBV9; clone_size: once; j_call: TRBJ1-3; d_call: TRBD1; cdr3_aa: CASSQMGQGTSGNTIYF; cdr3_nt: TGTGCCAGCAGCCAAATGGGACAGGGGACCTCTGGAAACACCATATATTTT
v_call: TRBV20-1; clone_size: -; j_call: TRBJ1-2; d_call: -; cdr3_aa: CSASLAEDYGYTF; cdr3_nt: TGCAGTGCTAGTTTGGCAGAAGATTATGGCTACACCTTC
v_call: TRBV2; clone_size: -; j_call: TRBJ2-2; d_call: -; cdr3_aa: CASSGVANTGELFF; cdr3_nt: TGTGCCAGCAGTGGAGTCGCGAACACCGGGGAGCTGTTTTTT
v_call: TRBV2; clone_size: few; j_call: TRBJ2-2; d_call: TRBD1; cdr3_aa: CASSEQGATGELFF; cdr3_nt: TGTGCCAGCAGCGAGCAGGGGGCCACCGGGGAGCTGTTTTTT
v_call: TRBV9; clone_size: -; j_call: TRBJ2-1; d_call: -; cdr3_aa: CASSVLPGDEQFF; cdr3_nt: TGTGCCAGCAGCGTATTACCAGGCGATGAGCAGTTCTTC
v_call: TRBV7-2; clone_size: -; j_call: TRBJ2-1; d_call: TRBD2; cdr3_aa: CASSPGLGEGYEQFF; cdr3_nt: TGTGCCAGCAGCCCGGGACTAGGGGAAGGATATGAGCAGTTCTTC
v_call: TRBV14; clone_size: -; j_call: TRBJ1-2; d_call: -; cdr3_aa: CASSQGHQGANYGYTF; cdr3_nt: TGTGCCAGCAGCCAAGGCCACCAGGGTGCTAACTATGGCTACACCTTC
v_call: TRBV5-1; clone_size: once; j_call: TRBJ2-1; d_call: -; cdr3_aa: CASSLILGNNEQFF; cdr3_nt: TGCGCCAGCAGCTTGATTCTGGGCAACAATGAGCAGTTCTTC
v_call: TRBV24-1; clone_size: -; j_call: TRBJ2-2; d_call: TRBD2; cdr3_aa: CATSDLAAGGNTGELFF; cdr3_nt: TGTGCCACCAGTGATTTGGCTGCGGGGGGCAACACCGGGGAGCTGTTTTTT
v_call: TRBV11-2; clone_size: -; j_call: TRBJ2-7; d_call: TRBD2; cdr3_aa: CASSFILAAGEQYF; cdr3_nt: TGTGCCAGCAGCTTCATACTAGCGGCCGGCGAGCAGTACTTC